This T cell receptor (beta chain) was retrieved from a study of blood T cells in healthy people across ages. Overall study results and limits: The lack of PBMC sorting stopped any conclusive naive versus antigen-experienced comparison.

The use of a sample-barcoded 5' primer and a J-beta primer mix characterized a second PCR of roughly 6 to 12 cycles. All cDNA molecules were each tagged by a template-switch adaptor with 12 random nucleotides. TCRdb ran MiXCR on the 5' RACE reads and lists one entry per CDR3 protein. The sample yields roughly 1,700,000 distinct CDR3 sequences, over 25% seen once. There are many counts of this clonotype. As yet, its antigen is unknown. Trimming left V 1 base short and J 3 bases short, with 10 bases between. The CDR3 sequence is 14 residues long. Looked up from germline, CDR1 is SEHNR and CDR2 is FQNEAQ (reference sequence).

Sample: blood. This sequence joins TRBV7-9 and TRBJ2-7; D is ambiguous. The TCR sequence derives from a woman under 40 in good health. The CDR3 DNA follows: TGTGCCAGCAGCTTAGGCGACGGCCACTACGAGCAGTACTTC. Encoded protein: CASSLGDGHYEQYF.